This T cell receptor (beta chain) was sequenced in a study of control samples from healthy donors and cancer patients. J was trimmed by 4 bases and V by 4 bases; bases with no gene match: 9. This CDR3 region has 16 residues. The V gene's germline CDR1 is MNHNS and CDR2 SASEGT. TCRdb keeps only in-frame clones here, not all; method: immunoSEQ multiplex PCR. The repertoire consists of 70,000 to 90,000 clones, with 94% occurring once and the leading ten covering 6.2%. The sequence came from a woman aged 40-49 years in good health. The rearrangement uses TRBV6-1 and TRBJ2-7; 11 nucleotides align to TRBD2. What was sequenced was blood. The CDR3 nucleotides are TGTGCCAGCAGTGTAAAGATCCTAGCGGGGGGATACGAGCAGTACTTC. Its protein product is CASSVKILAGGYEQYF.